One sample yielded the 18 T cell receptor beta chains listed below, sequenced in a study of beta chain features in type 1 diabetes. Reverse transcription of all isolated RNA meant that expressed TCRB transcripts were sequenced. Clones were sequenced by immunoSEQ multiplex PCR, and TCRdb holds only the in-frame ones, with some missing. The sample includes some 360,000 clones, roughly a tenth of them seen just once. No antigens are known for them. Study observations and caveats: Shortening that was moderate but significant affected the TCRB CDR3s of Type 1 diabetes patients in all four CD4+ subsets.

The material sequenced was central memory CD4+ T cells from blood. The receptors stem from a man aged 25 to 40 with type 1 diabetes.

This clone was seen a few times. V gene TRBV18 combines with J gene TRBJ1-2; no firm D call. The V end was cut by 3 bases, the J end by 1 base, with 9 bases between. CDR1 and CDR2 from the germline V gene are KGHSH and LQKENI. The CDR3 length is 14 residues. CDR3 coding DNA: TGTGCCAGCTCACCGTCCGACGGTAACTATGGCTACACCTTC. It specifies CASSPSDGNYGYTF.

This clone has a handful of counts. The chain has TRBV5-4 and TRBJ2-7, with no clear D. CDR1 is SGHNT, CDR2 YYREEE, per germline (reference sequence). The CDR3 length is 14 residues. Trimming pared 0 bases from V and 2 bases from J, leaving 9 bases between. The CDR3 DNA follows: TGTGCCAGCAGCTTGGCTTCCCCCCCCTACGAGCAGTACTTC. This gives the protein CASSLASPPYEQYF.

The V and J genes are TRBV10-3 and TRBJ2-3; 12 nucleotides line up with TRBD2. This CDR3 is 16 amino acids long. With 2 bases clipped from V and 4 bases from J, the junction kept 4 bases outside the gene matches. CDR1 is ENHRY, CDR2 SYGVKD, per germline. As DNA, the CDR3 is TGTGCCATCAGTGAGCGGACTAGCGGGATCTCAGATACGCAGTATTTT. This gives the protein CAISERTSGISDTQYF.

With respect to this clone: This same CDR3 is encoded by further DNA sequences in the sample. This chain joins TRBV28 and TRBJ2-7; D gene unclear. From germline, CDR1 is MDHEN and CDR2 SYDVKM. The CDR3 length is 11 residues. V gave up 5 bases and J gave up 5 bases, with 7 bases separating them. The CDR3 nucleotides read TGTGCCAGCAGTCTCCTTCACGAGCAGTACTTC. It translates to CASSLLHEQYF. Variable domain in full (rest from reference TRBV28 and TRBJ2-7): DVKVTQSSRYLVKRTGEKVFLECVQDMDHENMFWYRQDPGLGLRLIYFSYDVKMKEKGDIPEGYSVSREKKERFSLILESASTNQTSMYLCASSLLHEQYFGPGTRLTVT.

The chain uses TRBV6-1 and TRBJ1-1; D uncertain. Germline V gene sequence: CDR1 MNHNS, CDR2 SASEGT. This CDR3 is 15 amino acids long. Trimming left V 3 bases short and J 0 bases short, with 11 bases between. The CDR3 loop is CASSDSGLMNTEAFF. In DNA form, the CDR3 reads TGTGCCAGCAGTGACTCCGGGCTCATGAACACTGAAGCTTTCTTT.

This clone was counted a few times. The chain links TRBV2 to TRBJ2-7; perhaps TRBD1 as D (5 bases). This CDR3 has 12 residues. Germline loops: CDR1 SNHLY, CDR2 FYNNEI. Between the trimmed V and J ends, which lost 1 base and 8 bases, there was a span of 9 bases. The CDR3 spells CASSEVQDKQYF. The CDR3 DNA reads TGTGCCAGCAGTGAAGTCCAGGACAAGCAGTACTTC.

The rearrangement uses TRBV7-2 and TRBJ1-3; maybe TRBD1 (5 bases). Germline assignment: CDR1 SGHTA and CDR2 FQGNSA. CDR3 length equals 16 residues. Deletions cut 4 bases from V and 0 bases from J, with 13 bases between. The CDR3 DNA reads TGTGCCAGCAGCTGGGGCGATGGGACCTCTGGAAACACCATATATTTT. Protein sequence: CASSWGDGTSGNTIYF.

V usage is TRBV5-8 and J usage is TRBJ1-2; weak D call: TRBD1 (5 bases). The CDR3 runs to 14 residues. The germline gives CDR1 SGHTS, CDR2 YDEGEE. Trimming left V 0 bases short and J 1 base short, with 7 bases between. The CDR3 spells CASSLVQGNYGYTF. CDR3 DNA sequence: TGTGCCAGCAGCTTGGTCCAGGGTAACTATGGCTACACCTTC.

This clone was picked up a small number of times. The gene calls are TRBV5-5 and TRBJ2-4; weak D call: TRBD1 (6 bases). Trimming stripped 2 bases from V and 7 bases from J, with 16 bases between. The CDR3 extends over 15 amino acids. CDR1 is SGHKS and CDR2 is YYEKEE in the germline V gene (reference sequence). The CDR3 sequence: CASSLSGGSENIQYF. CDR3 nucleotide sequence: TGTGCCAGCAGCTTATCTGGGGGCTCGGAGAACATTCAGTACTTC.

This clone was recorded at least ten times. The V gene is TRBV7-2, the J gene TRBJ1-4; tentative D call: TRBD1 (6 bases). CDR3 size: 13 residues. Trimming stripped 1 base from V and 11 bases from J, with 11 bases between. Germline V CDR1 and CDR2: SGHTA, FQGNSA. The CDR3 reads CASSLDPGGKLFF. In nucleotides, the CDR3 is TGTGCCAGCAGCTTAGATCCGGGGGGCAAACTGTTTTTT. The full variable domain, in which reference TRBV7-2 and TRBJ1-4 provide the parts outside the CDR3, is GAGVSQSPSNKVTEKGKDVELRCDPISGHTALYWYRQSLGQGLEFLIYFQGNSAPDKSGLPSDRFSAERTGGSVSTLTIQRTQQEDSAVYLCASSLDPGGKLFFGSGTQLSVL.

A few counts support this clone. CDR3 residues: CASSLAPGQGASGQETQYF. The CDR3 DNA follows: TGCGCCAGCAGCTTGGCGCCGGGACAGGGGGCTTCGGGTCAAGAGACCCAGTACTTC. The genes are TRBV5-1 and TRBJ2-5; 12 positions match TRBD1. The V gene's germline CDR1 is SGHRS and CDR2 YFSETQ. V lost 0 bases, J lost 2 bases, and 11 bases stayed unmatched. The CDR3 has 19 residues.

In its sample, this clone was seen a few times. The chain has TRBV11-2 and TRBJ2-3; 9 nucleotides match TRBD2. This CDR3 region has 16 residues. Germline CDR1 and CDR2: SGHAT and FQNNGV. With V trimmed by 4 bases and J by 2 bases, 7 bases remained unmatched. CDR3 nucleotide sequence: TGTGCCAGCAGCTCGCGACTAGCGGCCACCACAGATACGCAGTATTTT. Amino acid sequence: CASSSRLAATTDTQYF.

A few counts support this clone. The chain combines TRBV5-4 with TRBJ2-3; D perhaps matches TRBD2 (6 bases). The CDR3 is 16 amino acids. Trimming shortened V by 4 bases and J by 8 bases, and 23 bases separated the two germline ends. CDR1 and CDR2 (germline): SGHNT, YYREEE (reference sequence). The CDR3 region is CASSLVGAGLQGTQYF. DNA for the CDR3: TGTGCCAGCAGCCTGGTAGGAGCGGGCCTTCAGGGTACGCAGTATTTT.

This clone was observed a handful of times. One end of the junction varies from germline; a read error may be responsible. J is TRBJ1-2 and V is TRBV10-3, with D possibly TRBD1 on 5 matching bases. CDR1 is ENHRY, CDR2 SYGVKD, per germline. The CDR3 totals 14 residues. CDR3 residues: CASSYGGSMGGYTF. DNA for the CDR3: TGTGCCAGCAGTTACGGGGGATCGATGGGAGGCTACACCTTC.

There are a few counts of this clone. This rearrangement joins TRBV27 to TRBJ2-3, with a tentative D call TRBD2 (6 bases). This CDR3 spans 14 amino acids. Trimming took off 3 bases at V and 8 bases at J, with 15 bases between the two ends. Germline assignment: CDR1 MNHEY and CDR2 SMNVEV (reference sequence). The CDR3 DNA sequence: TGTGCCAGCAGTTTGGTAGCGGCTCCGGGTACGCAGTATTTT. Amino acids: CASSLVAAPGTQYF.

This clone was observed a few times. The rearrangement uses TRBV29-1 and TRBJ1-2; D is perhaps TRBD1 (5 bases). Germline V gene sequence: CDR1 SQVTM, CDR2 ANQGSEA. V shed 5 bases and J shed 5 bases, with 12 bases lying between them. CDR3 length: 12 residues. The chain's CDR3 is CSVRDGGYGYTF. The CDR3 DNA follows: TGCAGCGTTCGGGACGGCGGGTATGGCTACACCTTC. Looking up the rest from reference TRBV29-1 and TRBJ1-2 gives the full variable domain: SAVISQKPSRDICQRGTSLTIQCQVDSQVTMMFWYRQQPGQSLTLIATANQGSEATYESGFVIDKFPISRPNLTFSTLTVSNMSPEDSSIYLCSVRDGGYGYTFGSGTRLTVV.

Many counts were recorded for this clone. This sequence joins TRBV27 and TRBJ2-2; the D gene is possibly TRBD2 (6 bases). This CDR3 is 17 amino acids long. V was clipped by 0 bases and J by 7 bases, with 18 bases between them. Germline values: CDR1 MNHEY, CDR2 SMNVEV (reference sequence). The DNA for the CDR3 is TGTGCCAGCAGTTTATCCGGCCCCTTAGCGGCAGGCGGGGAGCTGTTTTTT. It encodes CASSLSGPLAAGGELFF.

This chain joins TRBV30 and TRBJ2-7; 10 bases match TRBD1. This CDR3 comprises 16 residues. V dropped 2 bases and J dropped 6; count of bases not matched to a gene: 13. The V gene's germline CDR1 is GTSNPN and CDR2 SVGIG (reference sequence). This CDR3 is CAWSPISGTGDGEQYF. The CDR3 nucleotides read TGTGCCTGGAGTCCAATTTCCGGGACAGGGGATGGCGAGCAGTACTTC.